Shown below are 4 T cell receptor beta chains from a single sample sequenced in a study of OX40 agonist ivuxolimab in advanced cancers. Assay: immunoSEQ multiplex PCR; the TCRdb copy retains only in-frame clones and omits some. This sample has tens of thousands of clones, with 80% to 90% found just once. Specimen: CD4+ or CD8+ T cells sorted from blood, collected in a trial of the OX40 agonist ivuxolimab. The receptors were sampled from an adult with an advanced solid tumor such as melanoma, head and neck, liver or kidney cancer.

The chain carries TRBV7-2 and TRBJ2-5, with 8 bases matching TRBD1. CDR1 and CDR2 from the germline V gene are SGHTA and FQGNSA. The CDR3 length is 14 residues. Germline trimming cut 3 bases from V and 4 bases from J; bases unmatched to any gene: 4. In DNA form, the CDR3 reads TGTGCCAGCAGCTTGACAGGGGCTGGAGAGACCCAGTACTTC. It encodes CASSLTGAGETQYF.

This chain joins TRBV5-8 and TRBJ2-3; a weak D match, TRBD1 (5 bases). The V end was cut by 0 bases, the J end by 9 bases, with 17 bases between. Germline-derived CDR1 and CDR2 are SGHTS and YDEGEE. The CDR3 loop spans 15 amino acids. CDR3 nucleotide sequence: TGTGCCAGCAGCTTGGGTAGGGGTCCCTCAGGGACGCAGTATTTT. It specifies CASSLGRGPSGTQYF.

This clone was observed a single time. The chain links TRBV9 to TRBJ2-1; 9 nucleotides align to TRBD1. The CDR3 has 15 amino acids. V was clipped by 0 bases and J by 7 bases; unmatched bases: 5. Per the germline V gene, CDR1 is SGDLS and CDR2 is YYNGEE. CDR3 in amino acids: CASSVAGQGWNEQFF. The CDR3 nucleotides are TGTGCCAGCAGCGTAGCGGGACAGGGATGGAATGAGCAGTTCTTC.

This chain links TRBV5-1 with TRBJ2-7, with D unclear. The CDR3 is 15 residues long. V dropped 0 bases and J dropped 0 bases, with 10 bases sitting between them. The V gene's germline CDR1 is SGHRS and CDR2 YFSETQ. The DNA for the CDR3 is TGCGCCAGCAGCTTGGATGGGTTCGCCTCCTACGAGCAGTACTTC. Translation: CASSLDGFASYEQYF.